This T cell receptor (beta chain) was sequenced for a study of T cells in Graves' hyperthyroidism and ophthalmopathy. About the study: At the time of initial diagnosis and before any treatment, peripheral blood was collected.

Clinical symptoms, serum thyroxine and TRAb, thyroid ultrasound and orbital computed tomography were used for the diagnoses. The CDR3 loop spans 14 amino acids. The germline V gene encodes CDR1 SGHTA and CDR2 FQGNSA. V gave up 3 bases and J gave up 0 bases, with 8 bases separating them. This clonotype turned up a few times. Amplified TCR beta CDR3 regions derived from RNA transcripts. HTBI primers were used for first-round RT-PCR of the TCR CDR3. TCRdb re-called the multiplex PCR reads with MiXCR, one entry per CDR3 protein. The repertoire holds some 530,000 distinct CDR3 sequences, with around a fifth as singletons.

The clonotype was recovered from a woman in her 70s with Graves' ophthalmopathy. Specimen: blood. This chain connects TRBV7-2 to TRBJ2-5; D perhaps matches TRBD2 (5 bases). CDR3 loop: CASSFPSYQETQYF. Here the CDR3 DNA reads TGTGCCAGCAGCTTTCCTAGCTACCAAGAGACCCAGTACTTC.